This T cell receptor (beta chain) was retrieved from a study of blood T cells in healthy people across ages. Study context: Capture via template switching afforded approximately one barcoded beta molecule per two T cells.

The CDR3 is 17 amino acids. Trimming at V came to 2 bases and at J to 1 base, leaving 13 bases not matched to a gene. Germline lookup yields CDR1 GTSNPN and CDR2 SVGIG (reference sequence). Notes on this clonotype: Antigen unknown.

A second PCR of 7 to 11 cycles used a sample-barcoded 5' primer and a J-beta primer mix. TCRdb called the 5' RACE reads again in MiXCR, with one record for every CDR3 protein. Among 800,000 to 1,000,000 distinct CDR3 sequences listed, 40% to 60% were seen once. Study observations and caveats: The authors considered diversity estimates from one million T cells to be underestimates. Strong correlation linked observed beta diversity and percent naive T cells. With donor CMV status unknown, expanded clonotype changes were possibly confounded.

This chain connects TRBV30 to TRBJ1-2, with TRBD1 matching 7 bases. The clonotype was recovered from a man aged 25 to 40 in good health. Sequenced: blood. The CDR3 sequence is CAWSSTPHTGDNYGYTF. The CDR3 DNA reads TGTGCCTGGAGTTCCACCCCGCATACAGGGGATAACTATGGCTACACCTTC.